The TCR beta chain described here comes from a study of preoperative IRX-2 immunotherapy in early breast cancer (dated by TCRdb to between 2018 and 2021). Regarding this clone: Its target antigen remains unknown. The input lacks base qualities; no much larger clone sits a single base away.

CDR1 and CDR2 are drawn from the germline V gene (reference sequence): LNHNV, YYDKDF. A distance of 10 bases separates the germline ends of V and J, which lose 0 bases and 5 bases respectively. The CDR3 measures 15 amino acids from cysteine to phenylalanine. Only CDR3 DNA is held: 45 bases, read in frame from base 1. Per the publication, the treatment or condition label means: preoperative locoregional IRX-2 cytokine immunotherapy. The samples were obtained from a phase Ib study that tested preoperative, locoregional IRX-2 cytokine immunotherapy meant to prime immune responses. The donors were early-stage breast cancer patients who were given IRX-2 prior to surgery. Library method: the immunoSEQ multiplex PCR assay. This immuneACCESS table, as held by TCRdb, lists in-frame sequences with V and J called but not all clones. Of the missing ones, under half trace to an unresolved V gene in checked studies; the others have no known cause. Counted in this sample were about 98,000 clones; 86% of them appeared once. Roughly 2% of the sample rests with the top ten.

Recombination connected TRBV15 to TRBJ2-2; a tentative D call is TRBD2 (5 bases match). This material consisted of tumor tissue, taken after IRX-2 immunotherapy. This clonotype originated in a human donor with breast cancer. CDR3 protein: CATSRDPGITGELFF. The nucleotides read TGTGCCACCAGCAGAGATCCGGGGATAACCGGGGAGCTGTTTTTT.